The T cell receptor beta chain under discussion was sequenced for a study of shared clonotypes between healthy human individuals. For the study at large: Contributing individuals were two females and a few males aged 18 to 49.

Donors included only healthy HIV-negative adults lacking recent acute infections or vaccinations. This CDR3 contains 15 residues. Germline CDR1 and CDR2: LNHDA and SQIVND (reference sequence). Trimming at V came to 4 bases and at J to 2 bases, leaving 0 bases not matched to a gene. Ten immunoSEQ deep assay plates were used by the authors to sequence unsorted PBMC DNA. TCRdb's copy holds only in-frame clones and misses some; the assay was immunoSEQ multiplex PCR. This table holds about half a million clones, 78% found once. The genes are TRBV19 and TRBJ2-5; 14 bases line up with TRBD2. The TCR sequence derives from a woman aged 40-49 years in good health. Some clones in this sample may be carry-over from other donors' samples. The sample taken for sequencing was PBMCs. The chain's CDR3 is CASSRTSGGQETQYF. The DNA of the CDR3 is TGTGCCAGTAGTAGGACTAGCGGGGGGCAAGAGACCCAGTACTTC.